This is a list of T cell receptor beta chains from one sample in a study of blood T cell repertoires in COVID-19. The protocol was immunoSEQ multiplex PCR, while the TCRdb copy is restricted to in-frame clones and leaves out a portion. The sample has about 96,000 clones, about 81% seen once. Material: peripheral blood. The receptors originated from a woman aged 60 to 75 with acute or convalescent COVID-19. The CDR3 runs from the conserved cysteine through the conserved F or W. The D gene is left open where the match is weak. The size of a clone is reported for some rows only, either as once, few or many, or as a class for expanded clones.

D | J | V | size | DNA | CDR3
NA | TRBJ1-1 | TRBV7-2 | NA | TGTGCCAGCAGCTTAGTTCAGGGTGGAACTGAAGCTTTCTTT | CASSLVQGGTEAFF
NA | TRBJ1-6 | TRBV28 | NA | TGTGCCAGCAGTTGGCCGTCCTCGAGGGCCCTCCACTTT | CASSWPSSRALHF
NA | TRBJ1-3 | TRBV27 | NA | TGTGCCAGCAGTTTATCAGCCGGTTCTAGGCGGAACACCATATATTTT | CASSLSAGSRRNTIYF
TRBD2 | TRBJ2-1 | TRBV5-1 | NA | TGCGCCAGCAGCACTCCTAGCGGTGGGGGGTCCTACAATGAGCAGTTCTTC | CASSTPSGGGSYNEQFF
NA | TRBJ1-6 | TRBV6-1 | NA | TGTGCCAGCAGTGAAAGGCTCGGGGAAGGTTCACCCCTCCACTTT | CASSERLGEGSPLHF
NA | TRBJ2-1 | TRBV3-1/TRBV3-2 | NA | TGTGCCAGCAGCCGTAGAGGTGCGCGGGCAACGGGCAATGAGCAGTTCTTC | CASSRRGARATGNEQFF
TRBD1 | TRBJ2-5 | TRBV5-1 | NA | TGCGCCAGCAGCCCTGGACAGGGCCAACAAGAGACCCAGTACTTC | CASSPGQGQQETQYF
TRBD1 | TRBJ1-1 | TRBV5-6 | NA | TGTGCCAGCAGCAGGGGGCTAGAGAACACTGAAGCTTTCTTT | CASSRGLENTEAFF
TRBD1 | TRBJ2-7 | TRBV7-7 | NA | TGTGCCAGCAGCCAGGACAGGGGACACGAGCAGTACTTC | CASSQDRGHEQYF
TRBD2 | TRBJ2-1 | TRBV19 | NA | TGTGCCAGTAGGCCGGGACTAGCGTCAAACAATGAGCAGTTCTTC | CASRPGLASNNEQFF
NA | TRBJ2-3 | TRBV19 | NA | TGTGCCAGTAGTTTGGACATGGCTAGCACAGATACGCAGTATTTT | CASSLDMASTDTQYF
TRBD1 | TRBJ1-3 | TRBV6-5 | NA | TGTGCCAGTAAGACAGGGGACAGCCGAAACACCATATATTTT | CASKTGDSRNTIYF
NA | TRBJ2-7 | TRBV2 | NA | TGTGCCAGCGGCCGGACAAGCTACGAGCAGTACTTC | CASGRTSYEQYF
NA | TRBJ1-1 | TRBV15 | NA | TGTGCCACCAGCAGAGCCCTAGTAGATGGTGAAGCTTTTTTT | CATSRALVDGEAFF
TRBD2 | TRBJ2-3 | TRBV27 | NA | TGTGCCAGCAGTCTCCACGCTAGCGGGGCCCGTAGAGATACGCAGTATTTT | CASSLHASGARRDTQYF
NA | TRBJ1-1 | TRBV11-1 | NA | TGTGCCAGCAGCCTATTAACTGAGAACACTGAAGCTTTCTTT | CASSLLTENTEAFF
NA | TRBJ2-1 | TRBV29-1 | NA | TGCAGCGGCGGAGGGAATGAGCAGTTCTTC | CSGGGNEQFF
TRBD1 | TRBJ1-5 | TRBV19 | NA | TGTGCCAGTAGGACAGGGAGTGGGATTAGCAATCAGCCCCAGCATTTT | CASRTGSGISNQPQHF
NA | TRBJ1-1 | TRBV28 | NA | TGTGCCAGCAGTTTGATTTCAGGGATGAACACTGAAGCTTTCTTT | CASSLISGMNTEAFF
TRBD1 | TRBJ2-7 | TRBV7-6 | NA | TGTGCCAGCAGCTTAGCAGACCACTCGACAGGGGGCGGCTACGAGCAGTACTTC | CASSLADHSTGGGYEQYF
TRBD2 | TRBJ2-2 | TRBV6-2/TRBV6-3 | NA | TGTGCCAGCAGTTTAGCGGGGGGCTGGACCGGGGAGCTGTTTTTT | CASSLAGGWTGELFF
NA | TRBJ2-7 | TRBV4-1 | once | TGCGCCAGCAGCCTCACAAGAGGCGAGCAGTACTTC | CASSLTRGEQYF
NA | TRBJ2-7 | TRBV10-3 | once | TGTGCCATCAGTCTTAGTGGTGGAGACTACGAGCAGTACTTC | CAISLSGGDYEQYF
TRBD1 | TRBJ1-6 | TRBV5-4 | NA | TGTGCCAGCAGCCCGCCCCCGGGACAGAATTCACCCCTCCACTTT | CASSPPPGQNSPLHF
NA | TRBJ1-1 | TRBV9 | NA | TGTGCCAGCAGCGGAGGACTCGGGACTGAAGCTTTCTTT | CASSGGLGTEAFF
NA | TRBJ2-1 | TRBV5-1 | NA | TGCGCCAGCAGCTCTACAACAGGGTCCCACAATGAGCAGTTCTTC | CASSSTTGSHNEQFF
TRBD1 | TRBJ1-1 | TRBV19 | NA | TGTGCCAGTAGTAGACAGACAGGGGGTAACACTGAAGCTTTCTTT | CASSRQTGGNTEAFF
NA | TRBJ2-5 | TRBV5-1 | NA | TGCGCCAGCAGCTTGGCCGGGGGTACGTTACGAGAGACCCAGTACTTC | CASSLAGGTLRETQYF
NA | TRBJ1-2 | TRBV7-2 | once | TGTGCCAGCAGCTTAGTACCCGGGGTCTATGGCTACACCTTC | CASSLVPGVYGYTF
NA | TRBJ1-2 | TRBV28 | NA | TGTGCCAGCAGCCCACAGGTACTAAACTATGGCTACACCTTC | CASSPQVLNYGYTF
TRBD1 | TRBJ1-1 | TRBV5-1 | once | TGCGCCAGCAGCACGACAGGGGCCACTGAAGCTTTCTTT | CASSTTGATEAFF
NA | TRBJ2-7 | TRBV6-6 | NA | TGTGCCAGCAGCCGATCCATCAGGGAGGCAGACGAGCAGTACTTC | CASSRSIREADEQYF
TRBD1 | TRBJ2-3 | TRBV5-4 | NA | TGTGCCAGCAGCCCGTATACAGGGGGATTCACAGATACGCAGTATTTT | CASSPYTGGFTDTQYF
TRBD1 | TRBJ2-1 | TRBV5-1 | NA | TGCGCCAGCAGCCCCGGGACAGGGAGCTACAATGAGCAGTTCTTC | CASSPGTGSYNEQFF
NA | TRBJ2-5 | TRBV19 | NA | TGTGCCAGTAGTATAGGTGAACAGGGAGAGACCCAGTACTTC | CASSIGEQGETQYF
TRBD1 | TRBJ1-4 | TRBV5-1 | NA | TGCGCCAGCAGCGGAGGATCTTGGCAGGGACAGGGTTATGAAAAACTGTTTTTT | CASSGGSWQGQGYEKLFF
NA | TRBJ2-2 | TRBV7-3 | once | TGTGCCAGCAGCAAGGTAGCCCCGACCGTCACCGGGGAGCTGTTTTTT | CASSKVAPTVTGELFF
TRBD1 | TRBJ1-2 | TRBV6-1 | NA | TGTGCCAGCAGTGAACAAGCAGGGACAGCCTATGGCTACACCTTC | CASSEQAGTAYGYTF
NA | TRBJ1-2 | TRBV18 | NA | TGTGCCAGCTCATCCTACATGGACTCGGCTTCATTTGGCTACACCTTC | CASSSYMDSASFGYTF
TRBD2 | TRBJ2-7 | TRBV19 | NA | TGTGCCAGTAGTATGGGTTTTAGCGGGGGGACCTACGAGCAGTACTTC | CASSMGFSGGTYEQYF
NA | TRBJ1-1 | TRBV12-3/TRBV12-4 | NA | TGTGCCAGCAGTTTAAAGGGGTACACTGAAGCTTTCTTT | CASSLKGYTEAFF
TRBD1 | TRBJ2-1 | TRBV3-1/TRBV3-2 | NA | TGTGCCAGCAGGGGGACAGGGGAAGTCTATGAGCAGTTCTTC | CASRGTGEVYEQFF
NA | TRBJ1-1 | TRBV11-3 | NA | TGTGCCAGCAGCTTGACAGAAGGCACTGAAGCTTTCTTT | CASSLTEGTEAFF
TRBD2 | TRBJ2-7 | TRBV15 | NA | TGTGCCACCAGCAGAGATAGGACTAGCGGGGCGGGGCAGTACTTC | CATSRDRTSGAGQYF
NA | TRBJ1-2 | TRBV7-2 | NA | TGTGCCAGCAGCTTGAACACAGGTGCCGGCTACACCTTC | CASSLNTGAGYTF
TRBD1 | TRBJ1-5 | TRBV11-2 | NA | TGTGCCAGCAGCTTAGAGGGACAGGGTCATCAGCCCCAGCATTTT | CASSLEGQGHQPQHF
NA | TRBJ1-2 | TRBV7-2 | few | TGTGCCAGCAGCTCACAGGAAAAGGAAGGCTACACCTTC | CASSSQEKEGYTF
NA | TRBJ2-1 | TRBV13 | NA | TGTGCCAGCAGCCTAGGGCGGCTAGAGGATGAGCAGTTCTTC | CASSLGRLEDEQFF
NA | TRBJ2-2 | TRBV12-3/TRBV12-4 | NA | TGTGCCAGCAACCTCAGTGGCGGGGAGCTGTTTTTT | CASNLSGGELFF
TRBD2 | TRBJ2-1 | TRBV30 | NA | TGTGCCTGGAGTACGGGACTAGCGGGGAGCGATGAGCAGTTCTTC | CAWSTGLAGSDEQFF
TRBD1 | TRBJ2-2 | TRBV9 | NA | TGTGCCAGCAGCGTCGGACAGGGGACGGCCGGGGAGCTGTTTTTT | CASSVGQGTAGELFF
TRBD1 | TRBJ1-5 | TRBV2 | NA | TGTGCCAGCGGACAGGGGGTTCAGCCCCAGCATTTT | CASGQGVQPQHF
TRBD1 | TRBJ1-5 | TRBV6-5 | NA | TGTGCCAGCAGGCCGACAGGGCGGGGAGCGGGGCCCCAGCATTTT | CASRPTGRGAGPQHF
NA | TRBJ2-5 | TRBV24-1 | NA | TGTGCCACCAGTGAAATCGGGGGTGGGGCAGAGACCCAGTACTTC | CATSEIGGGAETQYF